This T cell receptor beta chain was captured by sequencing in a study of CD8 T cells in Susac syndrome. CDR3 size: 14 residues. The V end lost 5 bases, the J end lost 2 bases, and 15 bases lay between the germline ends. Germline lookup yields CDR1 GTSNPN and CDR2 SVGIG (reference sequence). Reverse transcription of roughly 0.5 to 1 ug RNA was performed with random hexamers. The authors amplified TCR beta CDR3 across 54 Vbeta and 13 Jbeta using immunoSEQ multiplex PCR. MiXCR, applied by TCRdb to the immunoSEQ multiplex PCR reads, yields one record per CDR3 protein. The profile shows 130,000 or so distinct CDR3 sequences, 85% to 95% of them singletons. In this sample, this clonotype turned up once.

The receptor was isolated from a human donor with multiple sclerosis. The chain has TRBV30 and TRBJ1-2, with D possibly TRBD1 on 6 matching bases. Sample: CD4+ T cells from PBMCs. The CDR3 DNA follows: TGTGCCTGGTCCCAAGGACAGACCAACTATGGCTACACCTTC. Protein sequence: CAWSQGQTNYGYTF.